Below are 26 T cell receptor beta chains sequenced from a single sample in a study of graft-versus-host responses after intestinal transplantation. Their recognized antigens are unknown. This table comes from immunoSEQ multiplex PCR, and its TCRdb copy is limited to in-frame clones, with some not included. The sample includes about 36,000 clones, roughly 95% of them seen just once. Sequences were derived from unstimulated CD4+ T cells sorted from spleen or lymph node cells, sampled before transplant. The receptors originated from a human donor who was the organ donor for an intestinal transplant.

The rearrangement joins TRBV4-3 to TRBJ2-7; 8 bases align to TRBD1. V was pared by 4 bases and J by 3 bases, with 2 bases of the junction left unmatched. Germline V gives CDR1 LGHNA, CDR2 YSLEER. CDR3 length: 13 residues. As DNA, the CDR3 is TGCGCCAGCAGCCCTGACAGGGGCTACGAGCAGTACTTC. Translating it yields CASSPDRGYEQYF.

This rearrangement joins TRBV7-2 to TRBJ1-1, with D tentatively TRBD1 (5 bases). The CDR3 contains 16 residues. With 1 base removed from V and 1 base from J, the gap between germline ends came to 13 bases. The germline CDR1 and CDR2 sequences are SGHTA and FQGNSA. CDR3 loop: CASSLVAGTSNTEAFF. CDR3 nucleotide sequence: TGTGCCAGCAGCTTAGTCGCCGGGACGTCGAACACTGAAGCTTTCTTT.

The V gene is TRBV28, the J gene TRBJ1-1, with D unresolved. Germline loops: CDR1 MDHEN, CDR2 SYDVKM. V shed 8 bases and J shed 11 bases, with 18 bases lying between them. This CDR3 contains 12 residues. The CDR3 coding sequence is TGTGCCAGCTTAAATAGTTCGAGAGCGGCTTTCTTT. This encodes CASLNSSRAAFF.

This clone occurred a few times. This chain links TRBV7-9 with TRBJ1-2, with a tentative D call TRBD1 (6 bases). V was pared by 1 base and J by 4 bases, with 16 bases between. Germline loops: CDR1 SEHNR, CDR2 FQNEAQ (reference sequence). This CDR3 spans 16 amino acids. The DNA of the CDR3 is TGTGCCAGCAGCTTAGTGTCGCTCGGGGGCCGCTATGGCTACACCTTC. Protein product: CASSLVSLGGRYGYTF.

The V call is TRBV2, the J call TRBJ1-5; 7 positions agree with TRBD1. This CDR3 is built from 14 residues. The V and J ends lost 4 bases and 5 bases, in that order; junction bases with no gene match: 5. Looked up from germline, CDR1 is SNHLY and CDR2 is FYNNEI. CDR3: CASSGQGGYQPQHF. The CDR3 DNA reads TGTGCCAGCAGTGGTCAGGGGGGCTATCAGCCCCAGCATTTT.

The sample holds one count of this clone. The chain combines TRBV7-9 with TRBJ1-1; 10 positions agree with TRBD1. The trim removed 0 bases at V and 5 bases at J, leaving 3 bases unmatched. The CDR3 runs 15 residues. Germline lookup yields CDR1 SEHNR and CDR2 FQNEAQ (reference sequence). CDR3 in DNA: TGTGCCAGCAGCTTAGCCGACAGGGGGCGAACTGAAGCTTTCTTT. As protein: CASSLADRGRTEAFF.

The chain carries TRBV11-2 and TRBJ2-1, with TRBD2 matching 8 bases. This CDR3 region has 16 residues. Germline V gene data show CDR1 as SGHAT and CDR2 as FQNNGV. J was trimmed by 3 bases and V by 6 bases; bases with no gene match: 10. CDR3 nucleotide sequence: TGTGCCAGCAGTTTTTTGGCGGGGGGTTTCTACAATGAGCAGTTCTTC. Its protein is CASSFLAGGFYNEQFF.

The rearrangement joins TRBV6-5 to TRBJ1-2; 9 bases line up with TRBD1. Germline lookup yields CDR1 MNHEY and CDR2 SVGAGI. The CDR3 spans 13 residues. V gave up 6 bases and J gave up 5 bases; unmatched junction bases: 4. DNA for the CDR3: TGTGCCAGCAGGCCCGGACAGGGGTATGGCTACACCTTC. It translates to CASRPGQGYGYTF.

V and J are TRBV7-2 and TRBJ2-5; D gene uncertain. Germline CDR1 reads SGHTA; CDR2 reads FQGNSA. V shed 7 bases and J shed 7 bases, with 10 bases lying between them. The CDR3 loop spans 11 amino acids. This chain's CDR3 is CASTELGTQYF. CDR3 DNA sequence: TGTGCCAGCACCGAGCTCGGGACCCAGTACTTC.

This rearrangement joins TRBV19 to TRBJ1-5, with TRBD1 matching 8 bases. Germline V CDR1 and CDR2: LNHDA, SQIVND (reference sequence). The CDR3 totals 14 residues. V was pared by 2 bases and J by 3 bases, with 0 bases of the junction left unmatched. Here the CDR3 DNA reads TGTGCCAGTAGTATACAGGGGGCCAATCAGCCCCAGCATTTT. It yields the protein CASSIQGANQPQHF.

The gene calls are TRBV4-1 and TRBJ1-1; unclear D gene. V lost 3 bases to trimming and J lost 1 base, with 12 bases between them. Germline loops: CDR1 MGHRA, CDR2 YSYEKL. This CDR3 region has 15 residues. CDR3 coding DNA: TGCGCCAGCAGCCATCCCCTCGTGCCGAACACTGAAGCTTTCTTT. This codes for CASSHPLVPNTEAFF.

The chain links TRBV6-1 to TRBJ1-4; tentatively, D is TRBD1 (6 bases). The germline V gene encodes CDR1 MNHNS and CDR2 SASEGT. Trimming pared 0 bases from V and 8 bases from J, leaving 10 bases between. The CDR3 runs 14 residues. The CDR3 sequence: CASSEAGALEKLFF. CDR3 DNA: TGTGCCAGCAGTGAAGCGGGGGCTCTCGAAAAACTGTTTTTT.

The chain uses TRBV11-3 and TRBJ2-2, with D unclear. Trimming left V 0 bases short and J 6 bases short, with 2 bases between. This CDR3 comprises 12 residues. From germline, CDR1 is SGHNT and CDR2 YENEEA. This chain's CDR3 is CASSLDAGELFF. The CDR3 DNA reads TGTGCCAGCAGCTTAGACGCCGGGGAGCTGTTTTTT.

V is TRBV18 and J is TRBJ2-1; D gene ambiguous. The CDR3 runs to 15 residues. V dropped 3 bases and J dropped 0 bases, with 9 bases sitting between them. Germline values: CDR1 KGHSH, CDR2 LQKENI. The CDR3 loop reads CASSPKHNSYNEQFF. CDR3 DNA: TGTGCCAGCTCACCGAAACACAACTCCTACAATGAGCAGTTCTTC.

The chain couples TRBV6-5 to TRBJ1-1; 11 bases are shared with TRBD1. Germline V gene data show CDR1 as MNHEY and CDR2 as SVGAGI. V dropped 6 bases and J dropped 7; count of bases not matched to a gene: 7. This CDR3 spans 14 amino acids. The CDR3 sequence: CASRYGQGAGEAFF. CDR3 bases: TGTGCCAGCAGATACGGACAGGGGGCAGGTGAAGCTTTCTTT.

V gene TRBV5-1 combines with J gene TRBJ2-5; no firm D call. This CDR3 region has 13 residues. Trimming left V 1 base short and J 2 bases short, with 6 bases between. CDR1 SGHRS and CDR2 YFSETQ come from the germline V gene. CDR3 in DNA: TGCGCCAGCAGCTTGAGTACACAAGAGACCCAGTACTTC. It encodes CASSLSTQETQYF.

This clone came up once. This sequence joins TRBV19 and TRBJ2-4, with TRBD1 matching over 7 bases. The junction had 9 bases not matched to a gene; V was cut back by 8 bases and J by 8 bases. Germline lookup yields CDR1 LNHDA and CDR2 SQIVND (reference sequence). The CDR3 has 13 amino acids. The CDR3 protein is CASSPQGIDIQYF. The CDR3 DNA reads TGTGCCAGTTCGCCACAGGGGATAGACATTCAGTACTTC.

The CDR3 spells CASRGPRSYEQYF. The DNA of the CDR3 is TGTGCCAGCAGGGGACCCCGCTCCTACGAGCAGTACTTC. The chain uses TRBV6-5 and TRBJ2-7, with D tentatively TRBD1 or TRBD2 (5 bases each). This CDR3 comprises 13 residues. Per the germline V gene, CDR1 is MNHEY and CDR2 is SVGAGI. Trimming stripped 6 bases from V and 0 bases from J, with 9 bases between.

This clone showed up just a few times. The chain has TRBV10-3 and TRBJ1-6, with no clear D. The V end lost 6 bases, the J end lost 1 base, and 4 bases lay between the germline ends. CDR3 size: 13 residues. CDR1 ENHRY and CDR2 SYGVKD come from the germline V gene. The DNA for the CDR3 is TGTGCCATCAGGACATCCTATAATTCACCCCTCCACTTT. Translated, it gives CAIRTSYNSPLHF.

The chain is built from TRBV7-9 and TRBJ1-6, with unresolved D. V was cut by 1 base and J by 7 bases, with 11 bases left in between. From germline, CDR1 is SEHNR and CDR2 FQNEAQ (reference sequence). CDR3 length: 15 amino acids. CDR3 amino acids: CASSLGSVLNSPLHF. The CDR3 DNA sequence: TGTGCCAGCAGCTTAGGTAGCGTCTTGAATTCACCCCTCCACTTT.

The chain combines TRBV10-3 with TRBJ2-7; 7 positions match TRBD1. The CDR3 length is 14 residues. The germline V gene encodes CDR1 ENHRY and CDR2 SYGVKD. V dropped 0 bases and J dropped 2; count of bases not matched to a gene: 1. The chain's CDR3 is CAISESQGAYEQYF. CDR3 DNA: TGTGCCATCAGTGAGTCGCAGGGGGCCTACGAGCAGTACTTC.

The gene calls are TRBV5-6 and TRBJ2-3; D not certain. The ends were cut back, 1 base at V and 0 bases at J, with 9 bases in the middle. The CDR3 is 15 residues long. Germline loops: CDR1 SGHDT, CDR2 YYEEEE. The CDR3 DNA follows: TGTGCCAGCAGCTTGTTAGGGCCTAGCACAGATACGCAGTATTTT. This encodes CASSLLGPSTDTQYF.

This clone was recorded once. V gene TRBV7-2 combines with J gene TRBJ2-5, with D unclear. Germline lookup yields CDR1 SGHTA and CDR2 FQGNSA. This CDR3 spans 14 amino acids. V was trimmed by 0 bases and J by 2 bases, leaving 7 bases between them. CDR3 region: CASSLAPSQETQYF. The DNA for the CDR3 is TGTGCCAGCAGCTTAGCACCTTCTCAAGAGACCCAGTACTTC.

The J gene is TRBJ2-7, the V gene TRBV14; D is ambiguous. Trimming left V 1 base short and J 2 bases short, with 3 bases between. Germline CDR1 reads SGHDN; CDR2 reads FVKESK. This CDR3 region has 12 residues. The DNA of the CDR3 is TGTGCCAGCAGCCAAGCAGCCTACGAGCAGTACTTC. It translates to CASSQAAYEQYF.

The gene calls are TRBV5-1 and TRBJ2-3, with 10 bases fitting TRBD1. Germline V gives CDR1 SGHRS, CDR2 YFSETQ. The CDR3 contains 13 residues. Trimming took 6 bases from V and 5 from J; bases not matched to a gene: 3. The CDR3 sequence: CASTDRGLDTQYF. In nucleotides, the CDR3 is TGCGCCAGCACCGACAGGGGGCTAGATACGCAGTATTTT.

The chain combines TRBV6-6 with TRBJ2-1, with 9 bases fitting TRBD2. Germline V gene lookup returns CDR1 MNHNY and CDR2 SVGAGI (reference sequence). Losses at the gene ends were 6 bases for V and 7 bases for J; bases not matched to a gene: 13. CDR3 size: 16 residues. The CDR3, as DNA: TGTGCCAGCAGCCACCGTCTAGCGGGGACGGGGAATGAGCAGTTCTTC. Translation gives CASSHRLAGTGNEQFF.